The 20 T cell receptor beta chains below all came from one sample that was sequenced in a study of cytomegalovirus exposure and HLA in healthy donors. PCR primers comprised 60 Vbeta and 13 Jbeta primers. Only in-frame clones appear in the TCRdb table, and some are missing; sequencing was by immunoSEQ multiplex PCR. The sample carries roughly 180,000 clones, almost 85% recorded once. The specimen sequenced was PBMCs. Receptors were obtained from a girl aged 5-17 years in good health and CMV-seropositive.

This chain joins TRBV29-1 and TRBJ1-1; possibly TRBD1 for D (5 bases). Trimming pared 3 bases from V and 4 bases from J, leaving 9 bases between. Germline V gene data show CDR1 as SQVTM and CDR2 as ANQGSEA. The CDR3 loop spans 12 amino acids. CDR3 sequence (DNA): TGCAGCGTTGACACGGGGGTCACTGAAGCTTTCTTT. This sequence encodes CSVDTGVTEAFF.

V is TRBV10-1 and J is TRBJ1-2, with 7 bases matching TRBD1. This CDR3 region has 13 residues. V shed 4 bases, J shed 3 bases, and the junction held 2 bases outside the gene matches. CDR1 and CDR2 (germline): WNHNN, SYGVQD (reference sequence). This chain's CDR3 is CASSADRDYGYTF. The CDR3 DNA is TGCGCCAGCAGTGCAGACAGGGACTATGGCTACACCTTC.

CDR3 DNA sequence: TGTGCCAGCAGTGAACGGGGATCTCTTTCTGAAGCTTTCTTT. It encodes CASSERGSLSEAFF. This sequence joins TRBV25-1 and TRBJ1-1; D remains unclear. Germline CDR1 and CDR2: MGHDK and SYGVNS. The CDR3 length is 14 residues. V lost 2 bases, J lost 6 bases, and 13 bases lay in between.

The J gene is TRBJ2-3, the V gene TRBV19; D perhaps matches TRBD1 (5 bases). V was shortened by 6 bases and J by 0 bases, with 10 bases between the two germline ends. The germline V gene has CDR1 LNHDA and CDR2 SQIVND (reference sequence). The CDR3 is 14 amino acids. The CDR3 sequence: CASRAGISTDTQYF. The CDR3 DNA is TGTGCCAGTAGGGCAGGGATTAGCACAGATACGCAGTATTTT.

V gene TRBV15 combines with J gene TRBJ2-5; D unclear. Per the germline V gene, CDR1 is LNHNV and CDR2 is YYDKDF (reference sequence). V was shortened by 0 bases and J by 2 bases, with 10 bases between the two germline ends. The length of the CDR3 is 15 residues. CDR3 region: CATSRDRRVQETQYF. CDR3 coding DNA: TGTGCCACCAGCAGAGATCGGAGAGTACAAGAGACCCAGTACTTC.

This clone occurred a few times. The chain employs TRBV5-4 and TRBJ1-2, with TRBD1 matching over 9 bases. Germline V gene data show CDR1 as SGHNT and CDR2 as YYREEE (reference sequence). With 5 bases clipped from V and 8 bases from J, the junction kept 7 bases outside the gene matches. This CDR3 is built from 13 residues. CDR3 amino acids: CASRTGGMVGYTF. CDR3 nucleotide sequence: TGTGCCAGCAGGACAGGGGGGATGGTAGGCTACACCTTC.

This clone turned up a few times. The chain uses TRBV5-6 and TRBJ1-1, with TRBD1 as a possible D gene (6 bases). The germline V gene has CDR1 SGHDT and CDR2 YYEEEE. Trimming took 5 bases from V and 4 from J, leaving 18 bases between them. The CDR3 totals 15 residues. The CDR3 DNA follows: TGTGCCAGCAGTACCTTGGTGAAGGGGGTCACTGAAGCTTTCTTT. It yields the protein CASSTLVKGVTEAFF.

This clone has just a few counts. The chain employs TRBV5-4 and TRBJ1-6; D is perhaps TRBD1 (6 bases). V lost 2 bases and J lost 11, with 17 bases in between. The germline V gene has CDR1 SGHNT and CDR2 YYREEE (reference sequence). The CDR3 is made up of 15 amino acids. CDR3 sequence (DNA): TGTGCCAGCAGCTTAACACAGGGACGTGGTCCACCCCTCCACTTT. This gives the protein CASSLTQGRGPPLHF.

The gene calls are TRBV7-2 and TRBJ1-2, with 7 positions matching TRBD1. This CDR3 has 15 residues. The germline V gene has CDR1 SGHTA and CDR2 FQGNSA. V gave up 0 bases and J gave up 1 base; unmatched junction bases: 2. The CDR3 protein is CASSLAGGGNYGYTF. CDR3 bases: TGTGCCAGCAGCTTAGCAGGGGGCGGTAACTATGGCTACACCTTC.

This sequence joins TRBV5-1 and TRBJ1-1; D is unresolved. This CDR3 has 13 amino acids. Germline-derived CDR1 and CDR2 are SGHRS and YFSETQ. Between the trimmed V and J ends, which lost 6 bases and 5 bases, there was a span of 14 bases. This chain's CDR3 is CASMGPGETEAFF. CDR3 nucleotides: TGCGCCAGCATGGGCCCCGGTGAGACTGAAGCTTTCTTT.

This clone was found once. The chain combines TRBV5-1 with TRBJ2-1; the D gene is possibly TRBD2 (5 bases). The ends were cut back, 0 bases at V and 6 bases at J, with 7 bases in the middle. CDR1 is SGHRS, CDR2 YFSETQ, per germline. The CDR3 covers 13 residues. The CDR3 region has the DNA TGCGCCAGCAGCTTGGGACTACTCAATGAGCAGTTCTTC. Translating it yields CASSLGLLNEQFF. The variable domain in full, completed from reference TRBV5-1 and TRBJ2-1, reads KAGVTQTPRYLIKTRGQQVTLSCSPISGHRSVSWYQQTPGQGLQFLFEYFSETQRNKGNFPGRFSGRQFSNSRSEMNVSTLELGDSALYLCASSLGLLNEQFFGPGTRLTVL.

The DNA of the CDR3 is TGTGCCAGCAGCCAACAGGCCTTTAATGAAAAACTGTTTTTT. Its translation is CASSQQAFNEKLFF. The rearrangement links TRBV4-2 to TRBJ1-4; no reliable D call. Germline V gene data show CDR1 as LGHNA and CDR2 as YNFKEQ. The CDR3 is 14 residues long. V lost 2 bases, J lost 4 bases, and 8 bases lay in between.

The chain uses TRBV4-1 and TRBJ1-5; D gene unclear. V was pared by 8 bases and J by 3 bases, with 26 bases between. From germline, CDR1 is MGHRA and CDR2 YSYEKL. This CDR3 comprises 18 residues. CDR3 region: CASYRGGQVPEPNQPQHF. CDR3 DNA sequence: TGCGCCAGCTACCGGGGAGGGCAAGTCCCCGAGCCCAATCAGCCCCAGCATTTT.

This rearrangement joins TRBV15 to TRBJ2-5; D is unclear. Trimming stripped 0 bases from V and 5 bases from J, with 4 bases between. Germline-derived CDR1 and CDR2 are LNHNV and YYDKDF (reference sequence). The CDR3 loop spans 12 amino acids. CDR3 DNA sequence: TGTGCCACCAGCAGAGATTATGAGACCCAGTACTTC. Protein sequence: CATSRDYETQYF.

In DNA, the CDR3 is TGTGCCAGCAGTGGTAGTACTAGCGGGGCCTACGAGCAGTACTTC. Amino acids: CASSGSTSGAYEQYF. This chain links TRBV6-5 with TRBJ2-5, with TRBD2 identical over 10 bases. With the DNA end fitting TRBJ2-7 better, the J assignment may be wrong. The CDR3 spans 15 residues. Germline loops: CDR1 MNHEY, CDR2 SVGAGI.

The chain carries TRBV10-2 and TRBJ1-2; 10 positions match TRBD1. Germline trimming cut 6 bases from V and 2 bases from J; bases unmatched to any gene: 3. Germline lookup yields CDR1 WSHSY and CDR2 SAAADI. CDR3 length: 14 amino acids. CDR3 DNA sequence: TGCGCCAGCAGCGGACAGGGGGGAAACTATGGCTACACCTTC. This translates into CASSGQGGNYGYTF.

This chain joins TRBV27 and TRBJ1-3; D is uncertain. This CDR3 has 15 amino acids. V shed 8 bases and J shed 0 bases, with 14 bases lying between them. Germline loops: CDR1 MNHEY, CDR2 SMNVEV (reference sequence). The CDR3 DNA is TGTGCCAGCGGCGTAAGCGGGAGCTCTGGAAACACCATATATTTT. Protein: CASGVSGSSGNTIYF.

The chain is built from TRBV7-9 and TRBJ2-5, with D tentatively TRBD1 (5 bases). The CDR3 spans 12 residues. Per germline, CDR1 SEHNR and CDR2 FQNEAQ (reference sequence). Deletions cut 4 bases from V and 2 bases from J, with 5 bases between. The CDR3 DNA reads as TGTGCCAGCAGCTACAGGCAAGAGACCCAGTACTTC. Translation: CASSYRQETQYF.

The rearrangement uses TRBV7-2 and TRBJ1-4, with D perhaps matching TRBD1 (5 bases). Deletions cut 1 base from V and 5 bases from J, with 11 bases between. In germline, CDR1 is SGHTA, CDR2 FQGNSA. The CDR3 has 15 amino acids. For the CDR3, the DNA is TGTGCCAGCAGCTTAGTCCGCAGGGCAAATGAAAAACTGTTTTTT. Translated: CASSLVRRANEKLFF.

There are a few counts of this clone. V usage is TRBV5-8 and J usage is TRBJ2-2, with TRBD1 as a possible D gene (5 bases). Looked up from germline, CDR1 is SGHTS and CDR2 is YDEGEE. The CDR3 contains 14 residues. The ends were cut back, 1 base at V and 4 bases at J, with 8 bases in the middle. DNA of the CDR3: TGTGCCAGCAGCTTGATAGGGGCCACCGGGGAGCTGTTTTTT. It is translated as CASSLIGATGELFF. The variable domain in full, completed from reference TRBV5-8 and TRBJ2-2, reads EAGVTQSPTHLIKTRGQQATLRCSPISGHTSVYWYQQALGLGLQFLLWYDEGEERNRGNFPPRFSGRQFPNYSSELNVNALELEDSALYLCASSLIGATGELFFGEGSRLTVL.